This TCR beta chain was recorded in a study of OX40 agonist ivuxolimab in advanced cancers. Regarding the study as a whole: Normalized T-cell clonal expansion was also low in a subset of nonresponders.

V was clipped by 4 bases and J by 3 bases; unmatched bases: 8. This CDR3 comprises 15 residues. Germline V gene lookup returns CDR1 LNHDA and CDR2 SQIVND (reference sequence). Only in-frame clones appear in the TCRdb table, and some are missing; sequencing was by immunoSEQ multiplex PCR. The sample has some 80,000 clones, roughly 93% seen once; the top ten hold approximately 3%. The count of this clone is one. The antigen remains unidentified. The sequencing here drew on CD4+ or CD8+ T cells sorted from blood, taken in a trial of the OX40 agonist ivuxolimab. This receptor was obtained from an adult with an advanced solid tumor such as melanoma, head and neck, liver or kidney cancer. The rearrangement uses TRBV19 and TRBJ2-7, with 8 bases fitting TRBD1. This CDR3 is CASSSWTGPGYEQYF. The CDR3 coding sequence is TGTGCCAGTAGTAGCTGGACAGGGCCCGGCTACGAGCAGTACTTC.